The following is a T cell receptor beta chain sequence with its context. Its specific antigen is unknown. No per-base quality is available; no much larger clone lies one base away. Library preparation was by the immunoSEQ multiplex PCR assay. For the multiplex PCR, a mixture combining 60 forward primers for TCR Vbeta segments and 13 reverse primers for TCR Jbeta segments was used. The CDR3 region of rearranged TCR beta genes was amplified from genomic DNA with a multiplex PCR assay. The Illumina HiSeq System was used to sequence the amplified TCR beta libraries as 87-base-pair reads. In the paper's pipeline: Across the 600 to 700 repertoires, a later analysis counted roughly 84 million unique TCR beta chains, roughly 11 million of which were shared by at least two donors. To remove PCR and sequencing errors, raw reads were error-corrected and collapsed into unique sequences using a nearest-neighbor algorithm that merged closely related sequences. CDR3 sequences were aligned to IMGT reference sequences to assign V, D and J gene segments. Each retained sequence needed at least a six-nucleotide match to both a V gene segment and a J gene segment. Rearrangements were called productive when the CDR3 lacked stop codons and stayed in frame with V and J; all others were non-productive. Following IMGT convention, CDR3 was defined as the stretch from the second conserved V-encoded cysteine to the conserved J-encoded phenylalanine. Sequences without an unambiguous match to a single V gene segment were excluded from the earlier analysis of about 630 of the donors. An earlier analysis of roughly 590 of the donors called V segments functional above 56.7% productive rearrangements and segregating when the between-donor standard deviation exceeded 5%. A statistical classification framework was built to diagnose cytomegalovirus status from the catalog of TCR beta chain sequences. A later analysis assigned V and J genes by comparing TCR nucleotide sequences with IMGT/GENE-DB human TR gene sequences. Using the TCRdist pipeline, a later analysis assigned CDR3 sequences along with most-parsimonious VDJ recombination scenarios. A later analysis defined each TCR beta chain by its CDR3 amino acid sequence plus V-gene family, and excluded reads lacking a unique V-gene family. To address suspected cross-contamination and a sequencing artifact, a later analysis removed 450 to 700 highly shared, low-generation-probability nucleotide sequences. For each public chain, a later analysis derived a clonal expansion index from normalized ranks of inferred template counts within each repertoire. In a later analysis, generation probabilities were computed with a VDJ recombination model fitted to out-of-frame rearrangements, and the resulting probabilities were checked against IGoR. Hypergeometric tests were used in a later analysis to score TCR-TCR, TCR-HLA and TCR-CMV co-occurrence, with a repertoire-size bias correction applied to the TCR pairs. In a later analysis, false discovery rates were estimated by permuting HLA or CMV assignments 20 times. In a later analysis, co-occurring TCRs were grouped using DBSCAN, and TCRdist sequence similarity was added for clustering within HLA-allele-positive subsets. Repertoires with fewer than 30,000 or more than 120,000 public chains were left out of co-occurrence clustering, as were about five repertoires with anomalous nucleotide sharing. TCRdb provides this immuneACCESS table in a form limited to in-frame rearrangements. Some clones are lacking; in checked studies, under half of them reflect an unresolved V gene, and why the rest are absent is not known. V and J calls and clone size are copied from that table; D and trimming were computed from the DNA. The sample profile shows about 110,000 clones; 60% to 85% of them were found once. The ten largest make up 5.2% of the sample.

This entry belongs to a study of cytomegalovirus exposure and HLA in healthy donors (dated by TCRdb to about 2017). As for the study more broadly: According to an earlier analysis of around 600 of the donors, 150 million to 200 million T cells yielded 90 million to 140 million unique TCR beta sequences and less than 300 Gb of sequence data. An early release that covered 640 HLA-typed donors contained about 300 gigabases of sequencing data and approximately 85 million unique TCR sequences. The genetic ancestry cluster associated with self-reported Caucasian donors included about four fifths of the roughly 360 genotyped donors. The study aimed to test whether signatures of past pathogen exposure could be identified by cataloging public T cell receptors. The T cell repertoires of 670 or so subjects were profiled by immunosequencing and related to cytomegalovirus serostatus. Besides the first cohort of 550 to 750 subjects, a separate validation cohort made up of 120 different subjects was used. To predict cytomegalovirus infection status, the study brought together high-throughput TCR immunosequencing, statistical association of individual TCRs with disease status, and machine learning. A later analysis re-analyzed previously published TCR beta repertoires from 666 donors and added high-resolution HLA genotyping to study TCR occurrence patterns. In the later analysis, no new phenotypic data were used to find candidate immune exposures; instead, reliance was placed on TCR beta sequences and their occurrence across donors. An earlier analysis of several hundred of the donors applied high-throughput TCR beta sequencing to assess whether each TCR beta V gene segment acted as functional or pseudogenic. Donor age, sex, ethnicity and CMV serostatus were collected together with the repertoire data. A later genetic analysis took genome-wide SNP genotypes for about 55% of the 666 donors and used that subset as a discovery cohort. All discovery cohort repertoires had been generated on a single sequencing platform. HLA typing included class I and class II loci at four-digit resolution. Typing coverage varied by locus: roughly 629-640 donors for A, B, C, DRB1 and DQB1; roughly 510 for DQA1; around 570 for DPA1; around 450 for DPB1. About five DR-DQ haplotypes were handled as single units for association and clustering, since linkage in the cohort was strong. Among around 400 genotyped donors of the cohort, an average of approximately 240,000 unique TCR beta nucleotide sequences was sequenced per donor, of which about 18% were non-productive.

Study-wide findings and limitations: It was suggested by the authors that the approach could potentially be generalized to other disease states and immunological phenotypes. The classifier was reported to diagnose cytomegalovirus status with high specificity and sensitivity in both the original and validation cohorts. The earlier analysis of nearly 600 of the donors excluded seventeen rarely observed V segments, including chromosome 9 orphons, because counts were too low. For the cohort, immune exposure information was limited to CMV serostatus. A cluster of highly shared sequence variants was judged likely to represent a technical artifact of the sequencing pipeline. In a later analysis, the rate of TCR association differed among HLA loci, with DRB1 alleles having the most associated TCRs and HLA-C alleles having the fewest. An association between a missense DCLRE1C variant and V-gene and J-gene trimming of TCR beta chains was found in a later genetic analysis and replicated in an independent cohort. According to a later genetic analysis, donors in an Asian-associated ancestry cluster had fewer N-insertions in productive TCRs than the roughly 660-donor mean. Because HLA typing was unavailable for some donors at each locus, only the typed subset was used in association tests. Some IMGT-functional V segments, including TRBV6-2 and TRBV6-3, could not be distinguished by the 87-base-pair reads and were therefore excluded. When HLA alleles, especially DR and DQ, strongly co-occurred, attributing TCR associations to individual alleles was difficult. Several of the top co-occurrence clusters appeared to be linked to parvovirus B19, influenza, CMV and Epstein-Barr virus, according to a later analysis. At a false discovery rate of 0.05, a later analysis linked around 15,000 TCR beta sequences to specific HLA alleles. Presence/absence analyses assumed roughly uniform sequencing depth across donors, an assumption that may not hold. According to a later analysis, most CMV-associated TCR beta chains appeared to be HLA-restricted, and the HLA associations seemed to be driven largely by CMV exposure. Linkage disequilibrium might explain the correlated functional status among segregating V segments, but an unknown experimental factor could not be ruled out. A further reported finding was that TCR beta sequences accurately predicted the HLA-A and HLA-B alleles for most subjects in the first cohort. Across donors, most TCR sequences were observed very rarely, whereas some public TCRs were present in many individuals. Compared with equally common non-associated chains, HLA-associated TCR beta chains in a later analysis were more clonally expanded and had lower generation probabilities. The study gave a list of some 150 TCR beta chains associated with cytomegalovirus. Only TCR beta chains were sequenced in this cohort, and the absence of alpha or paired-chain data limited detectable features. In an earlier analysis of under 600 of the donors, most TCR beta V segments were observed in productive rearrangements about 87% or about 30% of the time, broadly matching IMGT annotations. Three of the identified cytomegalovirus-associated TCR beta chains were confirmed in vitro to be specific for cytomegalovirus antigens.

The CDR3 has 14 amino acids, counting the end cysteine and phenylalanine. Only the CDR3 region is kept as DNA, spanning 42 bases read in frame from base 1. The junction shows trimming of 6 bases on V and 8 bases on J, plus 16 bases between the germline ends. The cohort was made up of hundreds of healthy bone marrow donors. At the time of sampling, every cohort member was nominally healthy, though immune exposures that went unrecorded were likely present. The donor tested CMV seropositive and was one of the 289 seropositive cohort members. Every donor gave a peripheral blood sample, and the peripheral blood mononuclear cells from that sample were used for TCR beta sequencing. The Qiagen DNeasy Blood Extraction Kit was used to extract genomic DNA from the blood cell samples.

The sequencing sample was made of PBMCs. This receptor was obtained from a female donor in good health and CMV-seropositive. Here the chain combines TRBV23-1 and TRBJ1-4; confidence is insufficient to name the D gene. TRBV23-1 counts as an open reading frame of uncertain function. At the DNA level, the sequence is TGCGCCAGCAGCCCCACGGTTGTAGCCGAAAAACTGTTTTTT. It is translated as CASSPTVVAEKLFF.